This paragraph covers one T cell receptor beta chain sequence. Its antigen specificity is not known. One end of the junction does not line up with germline, which may come from a read error. Libraries were constructed by the immunoSEQ multiplex PCR assay. The multiplex PCR relied on a mix of 60 forward primers for TCR Vbeta segments and 13 reverse primers for TCR Jbeta segments. A multiplex PCR assay on genomic DNA amplified the CDR3 region of rearranged TCR beta genes. On the Illumina HiSeq System, the amplified TCR beta libraries were sequenced as 87-base-pair reads. As for the original processing: Across the 700 or so repertoires, a later analysis counted 78 million or so unique TCR beta chains, roughly 11 million of which were shared by at least two donors. Raw reads were error-corrected and collapsed into unique sequences with a nearest-neighbor algorithm that merged closely related sequences to remove PCR and sequencing errors. Alignment of CDR3 sequences to IMGT reference sequences was used to assign V, D and J gene segments. For a sequence to be retained, a match of at least six nucleotides to both a V gene segment and a J gene segment was required. Rearrangements were classified as productive when the CDR3 lacked stop codons and remained in frame with V and J, and all other rearrangements were classified as non-productive. CDR3 was defined according to IMGT convention as the region running from the second conserved V-encoded cysteine to the conserved J-encoded phenylalanine. Sequences without an unambiguous match to a single V gene segment were excluded from the earlier analysis of several hundred of the donors. In an earlier analysis of more than 500 of the donors, a V segment was called functional when productive rearrangements were above 56.7%, and segregating when the standard deviation between donors exceeded 5%. A statistical classification framework was built to diagnose cytomegalovirus status from the catalog of TCR beta chain sequences. In a later analysis, TCR nucleotide sequences were compared against IMGT/GENE-DB human TR gene sequences so that V and J genes could be assigned. The TCRdist pipeline was used in a later analysis to assign CDR3 sequences and most-parsimonious VDJ recombination scenarios. A later analysis defined each TCR beta chain by its CDR3 amino acid sequence plus V-gene family, and excluded reads lacking a unique V-gene family. In a later analysis, fewer than 650 highly shared, low-generation-probability nucleotide sequences were removed to address suspected cross-contamination and a sequencing artifact. A later analysis calculated a clonal expansion index for each public chain from normalized within-repertoire ranks of inferred template counts. In a later analysis, generation probabilities were computed using a VDJ recombination model fitted to out-of-frame rearrangements, and the results were checked against IGoR. In a later analysis, TCR-TCR, TCR-HLA and TCR-CMV co-occurrence was scored with hypergeometric tests, and a repertoire-size bias correction was applied to TCR pairs. A later analysis estimated false discovery rates by permuting HLA or CMV assignments 20 times. A later analysis grouped co-occurring TCRs with DBSCAN, adding TCRdist sequence similarity when clustering within HLA-allele-positive subsets. Repertoires with fewer than 30,000 or more than 120,000 public chains were left out of co-occurrence clustering, as were about five repertoires with anomalous nucleotide sharing. The immuneACCESS repertoire file appears here via TCRdb, limited to in-frame rearrangements. These files lack a portion of the clones; in checked studies, under half of the deficit traces to unresolved V genes, and the cause of the others is not known. V and J calls and clone size are those listed in that table; D and trimming were worked out from the DNA. This sample holds 150,000 to 200,000 clones; about 79% were observed only once. Of the sample, over 2% falls within the top ten clones.

The cohort was made up of approximately 670 healthy bone marrow donors. At the time of sampling, all cohort members were nominally healthy, though unrecorded immune exposures were likely present. The donor was CMV seronegative and belonged to the group of 320 or so seronegative cohort members. Each donor provided a peripheral blood sample, and peripheral blood mononuclear cells were used for TCR beta sequencing. Genomic DNA was extracted from the blood cell samples with the Qiagen DNeasy Blood Extraction Kit. This specimen belongs to a study of cytomegalovirus exposure and HLA in healthy donors (TCRdb year 2017). Regarding the complete study: An earlier analysis of some 550 of the donors reported more than 250 Gb of sequence data and around 120 million unique TCR beta sequences from roughly 180 million T cells. The study was designed to test whether signatures of past pathogen exposure could be identified by cataloging public T cell receptors. Along with the roughly 610-subject first cohort, a separate validation cohort of over a hundred different subjects was used. Roughly 320 gigabases of sequencing data and around 88 million unique TCR sequences made up an early release that covered 500 to 650 HLA-typed donors. An earlier analysis of 500 to 750 of the donors applied high-throughput TCR beta sequencing to assess whether each TCR beta V gene segment acted as functional or pseudogenic. The study combined high-throughput TCR immunosequencing, statistical association of individual TCRs with disease status, and machine learning to predict cytomegalovirus infection status. Both class I and class II loci were covered by HLA typing, at four-digit resolution. Rather than using new phenotypic data, the later analysis identified candidate immune exposures from TCR beta sequences and from how often those sequences occurred across donors. A few DR-DQ haplotypes were treated as single units for association and clustering because of strong linkage in the cohort. A later analysis re-analyzed previously published TCR beta repertoires from 550 to 700 donors and added high-resolution HLA genotyping to study TCR occurrence patterns. The study profiled the T cell repertoires of hundreds of subjects by immunosequencing and related them to cytomegalovirus serostatus. Donor age, sex, ethnicity and CMV serostatus were compiled together with the repertoire data. A later genetic analysis took genome-wide SNP genotypes for about 65% of the 666 donors and used that subset as a discovery cohort. Typing coverage varied by locus: roughly 629-640 donors for A, B, C, DRB1 and DQB1; approximately 500 for DQA1; 600 to 610 for DPA1; some 470 for DPB1. On average, roughly 240,000 unique TCR beta nucleotide sequences were sequenced per donor among some 420 genotyped donors of the cohort, with around 19% of those sequences being non-productive. Among the roughly 400 genotyped donors, 81% belonged to the genetic ancestry cluster associated with self-reported Caucasian donors. Every discovery cohort repertoire had been produced on one sequencing platform.

Results the study describes overall, beyond this receptor: A cluster of highly shared sequence variants was judged likely to be a technical artifact of the sequencing pipeline. A few of the identified cytomegalovirus-associated TCR beta chains were confirmed in vitro to be specific for cytomegalovirus antigens. Linkage disequilibrium might explain the correlated functional status among segregating V segments, but an unknown experimental factor could not be excluded. According to a later analysis, parvovirus B19, influenza, CMV and Epstein-Barr virus appeared linked to several top co-occurrence clusters. Sequencing depth was assumed to be roughly uniform across donors in the presence/absence analyses, though that assumption may not hold. In a later analysis, HLA-associated TCR beta chains were found to be more clonally expanded and to have lower generation probabilities than equally common non-associated chains. At a false discovery rate of 0.05, a later analysis linked under 20,000 TCR beta sequences to specific HLA alleles. In a later analysis, most CMV-associated TCR beta chains were found to appear HLA-restricted, with HLA associations seemingly driven largely by CMV exposure. According to a later analysis, TCR association rates differed among HLA loci, with DRB1 alleles showing the most associated TCRs and HLA-C alleles showing the fewest. Roughly 17 rarely observed V segments, including chromosome 9 orphons, were excluded from the earlier analysis of approximately 500 of the donors because counts were too low. The cohort was sequenced for TCR beta chains only, and without alpha or paired-chain data the features that could be detected were limited. According to the authors, the approach could potentially be generalized to other disease states and immunological phenotypes. Cytomegalovirus status was reported to be diagnosed by the classifier with high specificity and sensitivity in both the original and validation cohorts. Most TCR sequences were observed very rarely across donors, whereas some public TCRs were present in many individuals. A further reported finding was that TCR beta sequences accurately predicted the HLA-A and HLA-B alleles for most subjects in the first cohort. Because some donors lacked HLA typing at each locus, the association tests relied only on the typed subset. In an earlier analysis of a few hundred of the donors, most TCR beta V segments were observed in productive rearrangements about 87% or about 30% of the time, broadly matching IMGT annotations. The 87-base-pair reads could not distinguish some IMGT-functional V segments, including TRBV6-2 and TRBV6-3, so those segments were excluded. The study gave a list of about 170 TCR beta chains associated with cytomegalovirus. The only immune exposure information available for the cohort was CMV serostatus. When HLA alleles, especially DR and DQ, strongly co-occurred, TCR associations were difficult to assign to individual alleles. In a later genetic analysis, a missense DCLRE1C variant was associated with V-gene and J-gene trimming of TCR beta chains, and the association was replicated in an independent cohort. Compared with the approximately 600-donor mean, donors in an Asian-associated ancestry cluster had fewer N-insertions in productive TCRs, according to a later genetic analysis.

The CDR3 goes from the cysteine to the phenylalanine over 15 residues. The retained sequence is limited to the CDR3, 45 bases, with the frame set at the first base. Based on the germline V gene (reference sequence), the CDR1 and CDR2 sequences are SSHAT and FNYEAQ. The TCR was taken from a woman aged 50 to 60 in good health and CMV-seronegative. The specimen sequenced was PBMCs. The rearranged segments are TRBV7-7 and TRBJ2-5; 14 bases in between match TRBD2. The CDR3 is CASSFGTSGSETQYF. The bases read TGTGCTAGCAGCTTCGGGACTAGCGGGAGTGAGACCCAGTACTTC.